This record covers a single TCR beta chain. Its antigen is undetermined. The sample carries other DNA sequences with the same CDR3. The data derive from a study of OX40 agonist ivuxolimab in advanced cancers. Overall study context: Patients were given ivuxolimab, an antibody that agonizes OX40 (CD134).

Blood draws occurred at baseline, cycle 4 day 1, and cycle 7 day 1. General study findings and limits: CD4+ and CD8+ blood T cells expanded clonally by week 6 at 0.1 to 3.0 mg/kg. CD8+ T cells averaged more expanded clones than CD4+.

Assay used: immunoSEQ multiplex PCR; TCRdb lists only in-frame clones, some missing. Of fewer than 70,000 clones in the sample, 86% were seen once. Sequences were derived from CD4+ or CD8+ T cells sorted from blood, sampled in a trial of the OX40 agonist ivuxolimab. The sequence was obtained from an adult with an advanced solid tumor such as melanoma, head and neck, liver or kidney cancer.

CDR3 DNA: TGTGCCAGCAGCTTAGTTGGGGGAGAGACCCAGTACTTC. It encodes CASSLVGGETQYF. This rearrangement joins TRBV11-2 to TRBJ2-5, with D perhaps assigned TRBD1 or TRBD2 (5 bases each). Germline V lookup: CDR1 SGHAT, CDR2 FQNNGV. Trimming took off 1 base at V and 4 bases at J, with 7 bases between the two ends. The CDR3 has 13 residues.